This T cell receptor beta chain emerged from a study of control samples from healthy donors and cancer patients. The table came from immunoSEQ multiplex PCR; TCRdb's copy has only in-frame clones and leaves some out. Of 40,000 to 50,000 clones detected, roughly 77% appear once; the ten largest clones hold 17%. Germline-derived CDR1 and CDR2 are DFQATT and SNEGSKA (reference sequence). The germline V and J ends were trimmed by 3 bases and 2 bases, with 6 bases remaining between them. This CDR3 has 12 residues. V gene TRBV20-1 combines with J gene TRBJ2-3; D unresolved. This TCR was recovered from a male donor with melanoma. Sequencing was carried out using formalin-fixed, paraffin-embedded tissue. In DNA, the CDR3 is TGCAGTGCTAGTGGTAACACAGATACGCAGTATTTT. This sequence encodes CSASGNTDTQYF.